These 26 T cell receptor beta chains share one sample of origin, sequenced in a study of cytomegalovirus exposure and HLA in healthy donors. Generated by immunoSEQ multiplex PCR, the TCRdb table keeps only in-frame clones and is missing some. The table lists 150,000 to 200,000 clones, less than 85% of them singletons. The sample consisted of PBMCs. These receptor sequences come from a young man in good health and CMV-seropositive.

The chain has TRBV5-1 and TRBJ2-3; no definite D call. Trimming left V 0 bases short and J 3 bases short, with 11 bases between. Looked up from germline, CDR1 is SGHRS and CDR2 is YFSETQ. The CDR3 runs 15 residues. CDR3 sequence: CASSLGQVGTDTQYF. As DNA, the CDR3 is TGCGCCAGCAGCTTGGGCCAGGTCGGAACAGATACGCAGTATTTT.

V and J are TRBV11-2 and TRBJ2-5; perhaps TRBD2 as D (6 bases). Germline CDR1 is SGHAT and CDR2 is FQNNGV. V lost 9 bases and J lost 2, with 13 bases in between. The CDR3 extends over 13 amino acids. CDR3 in DNA: TGTGCCAGTGGCGGAGGGAGACAAGAGACCCAGTACTTC. Protein product: CASGGGRQETQYF.

This sequence joins TRBV9 and TRBJ2-7, with 8 positions matching TRBD2. CDR1 is SGDLS and CDR2 is YYNGEE in the germline V gene. CDR3 length: 16 amino acids. The V and J ends lost 4 bases and 5 bases, in that order; junction bases with no gene match: 14. The chain's CDR3 is CASSPRGAAGVNEQYF. CDR3 nucleotide sequence: TGTGCCAGCAGCCCAAGGGGGGCAGCGGGGGTCAACGAGCAGTACTTC.

Of note for this clone: A junction end diverges from the germline sequence, so it may reflect a read error. This chain uses TRBV11-2 with TRBJ2-7, with D possibly matching TRBD1 (6 bases). Looked up from germline, CDR1 is SGHAT and CDR2 is FQNNGV. This CDR3 has 15 amino acids. CDR3 nucleotide sequence: TGTGCCAGCAGCCTAGAGGGGACACCAACTTACGAGCAGTACTTC. Protein: CASSLEGTPTYEQYF.

This clone was found once. V gene TRBV4-2 combines with J gene TRBJ2-7; a possible D gene is TRBD2 (6 bases). Germline loops: CDR1 LGHNA, CDR2 YNFKEQ. This CDR3 contains 12 residues. Trimming cost V 5 bases and J 4 bases, with 9 bases left between them. CDR3 protein: CASSTGTYEQYF. The CDR3 nucleotides read TGTGCCAGCAGCACCGGGACTTACGAGCAGTACTTC.

The CDR3 nucleotides are TGTGCCAGCAGCTCCAGGGCGAACACCGGGGAGCTGTTTTTT. This codes for CASSSRANTGELFF. The chain joins TRBV7-8 to TRBJ2-2, with D tentatively TRBD1 (5 bases). Germline V gives CDR1 SGHVS, CDR2 FQNEAQ. Trimming left V 4 bases short and J 0 bases short, with 6 bases between. The CDR3 runs 14 residues.

In this sample, this clone turned up a few times. J is TRBJ2-7 and V is TRBV19; D not resolved. The germline CDR1 and CDR2 sequences are LNHDA and SQIVND (reference sequence). The ends were cut back, 3 bases at V and 3 bases at J, with 9 bases in the middle. CDR3 length: 13 residues. CDR3 sequence: CASSIARGYEQYF. The CDR3 DNA reads as TGTGCCAGTAGTATCGCTAGAGGCTACGAGCAGTACTTC.

The chain recombines TRBV7-8 with TRBJ2-6, with D possibly matching TRBD2 (5 bases). The V gene lost 10 bases and the J gene lost 0 bases, with 16 bases spanning the gap. This CDR3 region has 16 residues. Germline values: CDR1 SGHVS, CDR2 FQNEAQ. The CDR3 is CATALRDSSGANVLTF. The DNA for the CDR3 is TGTGCCACCGCTCTGAGGGATTCCTCTGGGGCCAACGTCCTGACTTTC. Full variable domain (outside the CDR3, taken from reference TRBV7-8 and TRBJ2-6): GAGVSQSPRYKVAKRGQDVALRCDPISGHVSLFWYQQALGQGPEFLTYFQNEAQLDKSGLPSDRFFAERPEGSVSTLKIQRTQQEDSAVYLCATALRDSSGANVLTFGAGSRLTVL.

The chain employs TRBV29-1 and TRBJ2-1; TRBD1 matches at 9 bases. The V segment lost 5 bases and the J segment 4 bases; nucleotides outside the gene matches: 3. The CDR3 spans 13 residues. The germline V gene has CDR1 SQVTM and CDR2 ANQGSEA. The CDR3 DNA is TGCAGCGTTACAGGGGGCTGGTACAATGAGCAGTTCTTC. Its protein is CSVTGGWYNEQFF.

The chain recombines TRBV6-1 with TRBJ1-1, with TRBD1 identical over 8 bases. Per the germline V gene, CDR1 is MNHNS and CDR2 is SASEGT. V shed 7 bases and J 3 bases; nucleotides not matched to a gene: 10. The CDR3 contains 15 residues. CDR3 in DNA: TGTGCCAGCACCCCCTGGACAGGGAGGGACACTGAAGCTTTCTTT. It yields the protein CASTPWTGRDTEAFF.

This chain uses TRBV19 with TRBJ2-1, with D maybe TRBD1 (7 bases). Germline CDR1 is LNHDA and CDR2 is SQIVND (reference sequence). V lost 1 base to trimming and J lost 1 base, with 14 bases between them. The CDR3 spans 17 residues. The CDR3 here is CASSIVPAGQSYNEQFF. The CDR3, as DNA: TGTGCCAGTAGTATAGTTCCCGCGGGACAGTCCTACAATGAGCAGTTCTTC.

J is TRBJ2-1 and V is TRBV6-4; 10 bases align to TRBD1. Germline assignment: CDR1 MRHNA and CDR2 SNTAGT. V lost 0 bases and J lost 7; bases outside the gene matches: 3. The CDR3 totals 15 residues. The CDR3 DNA sequence: TGTGCCAGCAGTGACTCGGGACAGGGGATGAATGAGCAGTTCTTC. Encoded protein: CASSDSGQGMNEQFF.

This chain links TRBV21-1 with TRBJ2-7; the tabulated D call, TRBD1, remains unverified against the DNA. TRBV21-1 is described as a pseudogene. The CDR3 loop spans 14 amino acids. The CDR3 is CASSTWTGRYEQYF. CDR3 DNA sequence: TGTGCCAGCAGCACTTGGACAGGGCGCTACGAGCAGTACTTC.

This clone has a single count. The chain has TRBV28 and TRBJ2-7, with D perhaps matching TRBD1 (7 bases). Deletions cut 6 bases from V and 4 bases from J, with 13 bases between. This CDR3 has 13 residues. Germline loops: CDR1 MDHEN, CDR2 SYDVKM. Written as DNA, the CDR3 is TGTGCCAGCAGGGGCAGGGGGGTTTACGAGCAGTACTTC. This sequence encodes CASRGRGVYEQYF.

In nucleotides, the CDR3 is TGTGCCAGCAGTTACTCGATACAGCGGGGGGACGATGAGCAGTTCTTC. Translated: CASSYSIQRGDDEQFF. J is TRBJ2-1 and V is TRBV6-5; TRBD2 aligns across 9 bases. V gave up 0 bases and J gave up 8 bases; unmatched junction bases: 8. Per the germline V gene, CDR1 is MNHEY and CDR2 is SVGAGI. The CDR3 covers 16 residues.

This clone has a single count. The chain uses TRBV30 and TRBJ2-1; 8 bases align to TRBD2. J gave up 1 base and V 8 bases, and 4 bases lay outside the gene matches. This CDR3 spans 13 amino acids. Germline CDR1 and CDR2: GTSNPN and SVGIG (reference sequence). The CDR3 sequence: CARSGTSYNEQFF. CDR3 nucleotide sequence: TGTGCCCGTAGCGGGACTTCCTACAATGAGCAGTTCTTC.

This chain joins TRBV4-2 and TRBJ1-1, with D tentatively TRBD1 (6 bases). The ends were cut back, 5 bases at V and 3 bases at J, with 16 bases in the middle. This CDR3 has 15 amino acids. Germline CDR1 reads LGHNA; CDR2 reads YNFKEQ. The CDR3: CASSSLTGYDTEAFF. The CDR3 coding sequence is TGTGCCAGCAGCTCCCTAACAGGGTACGACACTGAAGCTTTCTTT.

The chain uses TRBV6-6 and TRBJ1-1; D remains unclear. The CDR3 runs to 15 residues. CDR1 is MNHNY, CDR2 SVGAGI, per germline (reference sequence). V lost 0 bases and J lost 6, with 14 bases in between. CDR3 sequence reads: CASSYSTPSSPEAFF. The CDR3, as DNA: TGTGCCAGCAGTTACTCGACACCGTCGTCACCTGAAGCTTTCTTT.

This clone was seen only a few times. The chain carries TRBV5-1 and TRBJ2-7, with no clear D. V gave up 2 bases and J gave up 6 bases, with 15 bases separating them. The CDR3 loop spans 14 amino acids. Germline assignment: CDR1 SGHRS and CDR2 YFSETQ. CDR3 sequence reads: CASSFGSSGREQYF. CDR3 in DNA: TGCGCCAGCAGCTTTGGCAGTTCGGGTCGCGAGCAGTACTTC.

The chain carries TRBV19 and TRBJ1-2; 7 positions agree with TRBD1. The CDR3 sequence is 14 residues long. The J segment lost 2 bases and the V segment lost 6 bases, leaving 6 bases of the junction unmatched. Germline CDR1 and CDR2: LNHDA and SQIVND (reference sequence). The CDR3 DNA follows: TGTGCCAGTAGCTCCGGGACAGTCAACTATGGCTACACCTTC. It encodes CASSSGTVNYGYTF.

V is TRBV11-1 and J is TRBJ2-4, with D possibly matching TRBD2 (6 bases). The V gene's germline CDR1 is SGHAT and CDR2 FQDESV (reference sequence). V was trimmed by 5 bases and J by 4 bases, leaving 15 bases between them. The CDR3 contains 15 residues. The CDR3 sequence: CASSRPRGGKNIQYF. The CDR3 region has the DNA TGTGCCAGCAGCCGTCCGCGTGGGGGGAAAAACATTCAGTACTTC.

The chain joins TRBV27 to TRBJ2-5; D possibly corresponds to TRBD2 (5 bases). Germline V gene data show CDR1 as MNHEY and CDR2 as SMNVEV (reference sequence). The CDR3 loop spans 19 amino acids. V dropped 0 bases and J dropped 5 bases, with 25 bases sitting between them. CDR3 bases: TGTGCCAGCAGTTTATCGTCCGGGCGCGAGGGTCATCCCAGCGAGACCCAGTACTTC. It codes for CASSLSSGREGHPSETQYF.

The rearrangement joins TRBV5-5 to TRBJ2-2, with D uncertain. V was pared by 3 bases and J by 4 bases, with 13 bases between. Germline V gene lookup returns CDR1 SGHKS and CDR2 YYEKEE (reference sequence). This CDR3 region has 15 residues. The CDR3 sequence is CASSSNIFLTGELFF. DNA for the CDR3: TGTGCCAGCAGCTCGAACATATTTCTCACCGGGGAGCTGTTTTTT.

The V gene is TRBV9, the J gene TRBJ2-7; 8 nucleotides line up with TRBD1. CDR1 and CDR2 (germline): SGDLS, YYNGEE. The CDR3 contains 14 residues. Trimming removed 0 bases from V and 3 bases from J; junction bases left unmatched: 2. CDR3: CASSVVDRGYEQYF. The CDR3 coding sequence is TGTGCCAGCAGCGTAGTTGACAGGGGCTACGAGCAGTACTTC. Full variable domain (remainder filled in from reference TRBV9 and TRBJ2-7): DSGVTQTPKHLITATGQRVTLRCSPRSGDLSVYWYQQSLDQGLQFLIQYYNGEERAKGNILERFSAQQFPDLHSELNLSSLELGDSALYFCASSVVDRGYEQYFGPGTRLTVT.

This chain joins TRBV7-8 and TRBJ2-2; possibly TRBD2 for D (6 bases). Trimming cost V 5 bases and J 4 bases, with 11 bases left between them. The germline CDR1 and CDR2 sequences are SGHVS and FQNEAQ. CDR3 length: 14 amino acids. The CDR3 region has the DNA TGTGCCAGCAGCCGACGGGGAGGCACCGGGGAGCTGTTTTTT. This codes for CASSRRGGTGELFF.

V and J are TRBV30 and TRBJ1-1; D not certain. Germline-derived CDR1 and CDR2 are GTSNPN and SVGIG (reference sequence). V gave up 4 bases and J gave up 11 bases, with 14 bases separating them. This CDR3 comprises 11 residues. CDR3 DNA sequence: TGTGCCTGGAATCTCCCCCCGGTGGCTTTCTTT. Translated: CAWNLPPVAFF.